Listed below are T cell receptor beta chains from one sample, sequenced in a study of HIV-infected patients and healthy controls. A single record per CDR3 protein comes from TCRdb applying MiXCR to the 5' RACE reads. The profile covers about 15,000 distinct CDR3 sequences, with roughly 12% appearing a single time and roughly 40% taken by the ten largest. This specimen was blood, taken during antiretroviral therapy. The receptors here all came from an adult with HIV infection. The donor label of this sample is uncertain. The CDR3 runs from the conserved cysteine through the conserved F or W. The order of the fields is D gene, V gene, clone size, J gene, CDR3 protein, CDR3 DNA. D genes are given only for firm matches. The size of a clone is reported for some rows only, either as once, few or many, or as a class for expanded clones.

TRBD2	TRBV29-1	many	TRBJ2-5	CSVSRSGGFQETQYF	TGCAGCGTTTCGAGGAGCGGGGGGTTCCAAGAGACCCAGTACTTC
TRBD2	TRBV19	many	TRBJ2-2	CASSMRRESTGELFF	TGTGCCAGTAGTATGAGGCGGGAGAGTACCGGGGAGCTGTTTTTT
-	TRBV6-1	many	TRBJ2-3	CASNKAGGRTDTQYF	TGTGCCAGCAATAAAGCCGGGGGGCGAACAGATACGCAGTATTTT
-	TRBV7-9	many	TRBJ1-1	CASSSMALRTEAFF	TGTGCCAGCAGCTCTATGGCCCTGAGAACTGAAGCTTTCTTT
-	TRBV20-1	many	TRBJ1-4	CSATSGSNEKLFF	TGCAGTGCTACATCAGGGAGTAATGAAAAACTGTTTTTT
TRBD2	TRBV3-1	-	TRBJ2-5	CASSQHGRVEETQYF	TGTGCCAGCAGCCAACACGGGAGGGTAGAAGAGACCCAGTACTTC
-	TRBV6-6	-	TRBJ2-5	CASSYGSRRAEETQYF	TGTGCCAGCAGTTACGGGTCTAGGAGAGCGGAAGAGACCCAGTACTTC
-	TRBV5-6	many	TRBJ1-1	CASSLTPTLNTEAFF	TGTGCCAGCAGCTTGACGCCTACCCTGAATACTGAAGCTTTCTTT
TRBD2	TRBV7-2	many	TRBJ2-1	CASSPHGGSYNEQFF	TGTGCCAGCAGCCCTCACGGCGGGAGCTACAATGAGCAGTTCTTC
-	TRBV4-1	many	TRBJ1-5	CASSHLEEGSGNQPQHF	TGCGCCAGCAGCCATCTCGAGGAGGGCTCCGGCAATCAGCCCCAGCATTTT
TRBD1	TRBV28	many	TRBJ2-3	CASHRGQGFPDTQYF	TGTGCCAGCCATAGGGGACAGGGGTTTCCAGATACGCAGTATTTT
-	TRBV5-1	many	TRBJ2-7	CASSLVGVGEQYF	TGCGCCAGCAGCTTGGTGGGGGTCGGCGAGCAGTACTTC
-	TRBV6-2/TRBV6-3	many	TRBJ2-5	CASTLRDELVETQYF	TGTGCCAGCACCCTACGGGACGAGCTGGTGGAGACCCAGTACTTC
-	TRBV7-3	-	TRBJ2-3	CASSLRDSTDTQYF	TGTGCCAGCAGCTTAAGGGACAGCACAGATACGCAGTATTTT
-	TRBV6-1	-	TRBJ2-3	CASSESLFTDTQYF	TGTGCCAGCAGTGAGAGTCTATTCACAGATACGCAGTATTTT
TRBD2	TRBV19	many	TRBJ2-3	CASSMGGSGGLTDTQYF	TGTGCCAGTAGTATGGGGGGTAGCGGGGGCCTCACAGATACGCAGTATTTT
-	TRBV5-1	-	TRBJ2-6	CASGHLRLNSGANVLTF	TGCGCCAGCGGCCACCTCAGGTTAAACTCTGGGGCCAACGTCCTGACTTTC